This T cell receptor (beta chain) stems from a study of shared clonotypes between healthy human individuals. Overall study findings and caveats: Some naive CD4 clonotypes, roughly 4.5%, turned up in common across four donors.

In the case of this clone: The antigen is unknown.

V lost 5 bases to trimming and J lost 3 bases; unmatched junction nucleotides: 6. Per the germline V gene, CDR1 is MDHEN and CDR2 is SYDVKM. The CDR3 spans 15 residues. Several immunoSEQ 96-well plates shared each subset's DNA, each plate a replicate. Per the authors' pipeline: There were no quality scores in the junction-only immunoSEQ sequences, so filtering differed. Generated by immunoSEQ multiplex PCR, the TCRdb table keeps only in-frame clones and is missing some. That table supplies the V and J calls and clone size; D and trimming were determined from the DNA. This sample yields approximately 350,000 clones, of which around 74% are seen a single time; 10% belongs to the top ten.

V is TRBV28 and J is TRBJ2-3, with TRBD1 matching 9 bases. Sequenced: memory CD4+ T cells sorted from blood. Subset noted: CD45RA-negative fraction. The receptor's source is a man aged 25 to 40 in good health. CDR3: CASSVQGASTDTQYF. The CDR3, as DNA: TGTGCCAGCAGTGTACAGGGGGCTTCGACAGATACGCAGTATTTT. Variable domain in full (rest from reference TRBV28 and TRBJ2-3): DVKVTQSSRYLVKRTGEKVFLECVQDMDHENMFWYRQDPGLGLRLIYFSYDVKMKEKGDIPEGYSVSREKKERFSLILESASTNQTSMYLCASSVQGASTDTQYFGPGTRLTVL.